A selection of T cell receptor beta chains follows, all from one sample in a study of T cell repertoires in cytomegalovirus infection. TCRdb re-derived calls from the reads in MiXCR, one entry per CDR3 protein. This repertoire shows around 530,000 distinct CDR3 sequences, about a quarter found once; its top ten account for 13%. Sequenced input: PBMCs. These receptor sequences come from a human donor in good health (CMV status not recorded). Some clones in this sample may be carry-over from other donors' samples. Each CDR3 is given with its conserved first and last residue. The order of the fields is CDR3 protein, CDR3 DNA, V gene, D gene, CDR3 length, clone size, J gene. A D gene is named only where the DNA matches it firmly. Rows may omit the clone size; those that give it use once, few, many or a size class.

CDR3: CATSDFTGKQYF
DNA: TGTGCCACCAGTGATTTTACCGGAAAGCAGTACTTC
V: TRBV24-1
D: .
length: 12
size: few
J: TRBJ2-7

CDR3: CASSQAGPAFF
DNA: TGTGCCAGCAGCCAAGCGGGGCCTGCTTTCTTT
V: TRBV14
D: .
length: 11
size: few
J: TRBJ1-1

CDR3: CASTTGSSTEAFF
DNA: TGCGCCAGTACGACAGGGTCAAGCACTGAAGCTTTCTTT
V: TRBV10-2
D: TRBD1
length: 13
size: .
J: TRBJ1-1

CDR3: CAWTLAGYSTDTQYF
DNA: TGTGCCTGGACTCTCGCCGGGTATTCCACAGATACGCAGTATTTT
V: TRBV30
D: .
length: 15
size: .
J: TRBJ2-3

CDR3: CASSSTGTGHPEAFF
DNA: TGTGCCAGCAGTTCCACCGGGACAGGGCACCCTGAAGCTTTCTTT
V: TRBV6-5
D: TRBD1
length: 15
size: few
J: TRBJ1-1

CDR3: CASSSFLAPHNEQFF
DNA: TGTGCCAGTAGTTCGTTTCTAGCCCCCCACAATGAGCAGTTCTTC
V: TRBV19
D: .
length: 15
size: .
J: TRBJ2-1

CDR3: CASSLGASGSVDEQFF
DNA: TGTGCCAGCAGCCTTGGGGCTAGCGGGAGTGTGGATGAGCAGTTCTTC
V: TRBV5-4
D: TRBD2
length: 16
size: few
J: TRBJ2-1

CDR3: CASSHSGAADTQYF
DNA: TGTGCCAGCAGCCATTCAGGGGCGGCAGATACGCAGTATTTT
V: TRBV14
D: .
length: 14
size: .
J: TRBJ2-3

CDR3: CASKVAETYEQYF
DNA: TGTGCCAGCAAAGTAGCGGAAACCTACGAGCAGTACTTC
V: TRBV7-2
D: .
length: 13
size: many
J: TRBJ2-7

CDR3: CASSSSRGSHTGELFF
DNA: TGTGCCAGCAGCTCATCCAGGGGATCTCACACCGGGGAGCTGTTTTTT
V: TRBV7-9
D: .
length: 16
size: few
J: TRBJ2-2

CDR3: CASTPRGSAAKNIQYF
DNA: TGTGCCAGTACCCCCAGGGGTTCGGCAGCCAAAAACATTCAGTACTTC
V: TRBV19
D: .
length: 16
size: .
J: TRBJ2-4

CDR3: CASSPELTGANYGYTF
DNA: TGTGCCAGCAGCCCGGAGTTGACAGGGGCTAACTATGGCTACACCTTC
V: TRBV7-9
D: TRBD1
length: 16
size: .
J: TRBJ1-2

CDR3: CASREGPGDHQPQHF
DNA: TGTGCCAGCCGCGAAGGGCCAGGGGATCATCAGCCCCAGCATTTT
V: TRBV28
D: .
length: 15
size: few
J: TRBJ1-5

CDR3: CASSLRSPGGRQANTGELFF
DNA: TGTGCCAGCAGCTTACGTTCACCGGGCGGGAGGCAAGCGAACACCGGGGAGCTGTTTTTT
V: TRBV7-2
D: TRBD2
length: 20
size: few
J: TRBJ2-2

CDR3: CASSLLGLGQPQHF
DNA: TGCGCCAGCAGCTTGTTAGGGCTCGGGCAGCCCCAGCATTTT
V: TRBV5-1
D: .
length: 14
size: few
J: TRBJ1-5

CDR3: CASSDSGREETQYF
DNA: TGTGCCAGCAGCGATAGCGGGAGGGAAGAGACCCAGTACTTC
V: TRBV9
D: TRBD2
length: 14
size: .
J: TRBJ2-5

CDR3: CAWSVDRPGHTEAFF
DNA: TGTGCCTGGAGTGTAGATAGACCGGGACACACTGAAGCTTTCTTT
V: TRBV30
D: .
length: 15
size: .
J: TRBJ1-1

CDR3: CASSAPLGTRDKRRTDTQYF
DNA: TGTGCCAGCAGCGCCCCACTCGGGACTAGAGATAAGAGACGCACAGATACGCAGTATTTT
V: TRBV7-9
D: TRBD2
length: 20
size: .
J: TRBJ2-3